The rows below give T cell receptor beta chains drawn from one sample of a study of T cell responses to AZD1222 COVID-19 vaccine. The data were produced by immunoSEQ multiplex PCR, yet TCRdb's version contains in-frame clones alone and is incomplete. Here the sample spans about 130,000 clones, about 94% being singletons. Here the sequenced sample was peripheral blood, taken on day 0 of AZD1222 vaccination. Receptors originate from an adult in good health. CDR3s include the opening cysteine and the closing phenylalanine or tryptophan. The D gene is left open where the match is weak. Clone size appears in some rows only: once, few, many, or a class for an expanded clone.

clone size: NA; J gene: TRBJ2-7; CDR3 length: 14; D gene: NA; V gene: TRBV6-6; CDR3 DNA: TGTGCCAGCAGTTACTCCCGGACCTCCTACGAGCAGTACTTC; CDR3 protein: CASSYSRTSYEQYF
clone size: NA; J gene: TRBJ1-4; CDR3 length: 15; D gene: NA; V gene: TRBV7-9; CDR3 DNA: TGTGCCAGCAGCCCGGTGGGACAACCTAATGAAAAACTGTTTTTT; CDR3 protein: CASSPVGQPNEKLFF
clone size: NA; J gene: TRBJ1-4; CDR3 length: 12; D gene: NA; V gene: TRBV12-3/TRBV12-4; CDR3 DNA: TGTGCCAGCAGTGGAAGTAATGAAAAACTGTTTTTT; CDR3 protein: CASSGSNEKLFF
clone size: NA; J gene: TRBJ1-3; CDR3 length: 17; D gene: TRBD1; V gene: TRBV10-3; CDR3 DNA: TGTGCCATCAGTGAGCCCCACAACAGGGGGTTGACTGACACCATATATTTT; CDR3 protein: CAISEPHNRGLTDTIYF
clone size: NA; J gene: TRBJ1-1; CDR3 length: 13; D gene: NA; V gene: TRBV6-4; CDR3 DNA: TGTGCCAGCAGTGAACGGGACAACACTGAAGCTTTCTTT; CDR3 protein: CASSERDNTEAFF
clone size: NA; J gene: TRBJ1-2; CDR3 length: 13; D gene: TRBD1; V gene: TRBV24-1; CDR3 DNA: TGTGCCACCAGTGACCGACAGGGGGATGGCTACACCTTC; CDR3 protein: CATSDRQGDGYTF
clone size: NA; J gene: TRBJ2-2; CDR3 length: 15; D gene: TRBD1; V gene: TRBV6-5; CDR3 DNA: TGTGCCAGCAGTTCCGGGACAGTTAACACCGGGGAGCTGTTTTTT; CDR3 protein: CASSSGTVNTGELFF
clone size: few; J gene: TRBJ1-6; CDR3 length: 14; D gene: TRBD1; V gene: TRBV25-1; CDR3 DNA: TGTGCCAGCAGTCCGGGACAGGGCCCAGCGACCCTCCACTTT; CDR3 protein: CASSPGQGPATLHF
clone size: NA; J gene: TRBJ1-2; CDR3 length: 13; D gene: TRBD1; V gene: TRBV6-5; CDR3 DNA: TGTGCCAGCAGGTTACAGGGGCACTATGGCTACACCTTC; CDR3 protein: CASRLQGHYGYTF
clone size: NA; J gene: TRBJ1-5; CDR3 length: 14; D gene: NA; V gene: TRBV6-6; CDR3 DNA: TGTGCCAGCAGTTACGCAATCCTTAATCAGCCCCAGCATTTT; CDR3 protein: CASSYAILNQPQHF
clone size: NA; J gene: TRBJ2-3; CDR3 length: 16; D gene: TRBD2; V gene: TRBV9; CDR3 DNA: TGTGCCAGCAGCGTAGCGACTAGCGGTCGCACAGATACGCAGTATTTT; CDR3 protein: CASSVATSGRTDTQYF
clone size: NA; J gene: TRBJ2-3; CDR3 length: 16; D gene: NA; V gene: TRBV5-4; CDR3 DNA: TGTGCCAGCAGCTTGAATTCGGGGACCGGTAGAGATACGCAGTATTTT; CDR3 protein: CASSLNSGTGRDTQYF
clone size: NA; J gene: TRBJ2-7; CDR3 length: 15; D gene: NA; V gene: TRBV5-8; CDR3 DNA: TGTGCCAGCAGTACTCTCTCCGACAGGTTCTACGAGCAGTACTTC; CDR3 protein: CASSTLSDRFYEQYF
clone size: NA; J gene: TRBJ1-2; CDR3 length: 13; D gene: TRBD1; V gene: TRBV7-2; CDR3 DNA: TGTGCCAGCAGCTGGTCAGGGGGCGATGGCTACACCTTC; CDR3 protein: CASSWSGGDGYTF